This T cell receptor (beta chain) was captured by sequencing in a study of beta chain features in type 1 diabetes. This CDR3 contains 16 residues. Germline-derived CDR1 and CDR2 are PRHDT and FYEKMQ (reference sequence). The ends were cut back, 2 bases at V and 0 bases at J, with 8 bases in the middle. The sequenced template was cDNA made from the entire isolated RNA. Sequencing used immunoSEQ multiplex PCR; TCRdb keeps in-frame clones, though not all of them. The table includes 400,000 to 500,000 clones, around 14% detected once. The source material was naive CD4+ T cells from blood. The rearrangement links TRBV13 to TRBJ2-6; no firm D call. The TCR sequence derives from a man aged 25-40 years in good health. CDR3 DNA sequence: TGTGCCAGCAGCTTACTTAAGCTCTCTGGGGCCAACGTCCTGACTTTC. Residues: CASSLLKLSGANVLTF.